The rows below give T cell receptor beta chains drawn from one sample of a study of blood T cell repertoires in COVID-19. Libraries were prepared by immunoSEQ multiplex PCR; TCRdb keeps only in-frame clonotypes and omits some of them. The table shows 150,000 to 200,000 clones, with approximately 83% occurring only once. The material sequenced was peripheral blood. The receptors were sampled from a woman older than 75 with active or convalescent COVID-19. Each CDR3 is given with its conserved first and last residue. Each record gives: J gene, clone size, V gene, D gene, CDR3 DNA, CDR3 protein. D genes are given only for firm matches. Rows may omit the clone size; those that give it use once, few, many or a size class.

>TRBJ1-1|.|TRBV19|.
TGTGCCAGTAGTCGGGGGTATTACACTGAAGCTTTCTTT
CASSRGYYTEAFF
>TRBJ2-7|.|TRBV27|.
TGTGCCAGCAGTTGGTCAGGGGTCCGCGAGCAGTACTTC
CASSWSGVREQYF
>TRBJ2-1|.|TRBV10-3|TRBD1
TGTGCCATCAGCCGACAGGGGAACAATGAGCAGTTCTTC
CAISRQGNNEQFF
>TRBJ1-2|.|TRBV6-2/TRBV6-3|.
TGTGCCAGCAGTTTCACAGGGTACCAACGAGTCTATGGCTACACCTTC
CASSFTGYQRVYGYTF
>TRBJ1-2|.|TRBV2|TRBD1
TGTGCCAGCAGCGGGACAGGGGGCCGCTATGGCTACACCTTC
CASSGTGGRYGYTF
>TRBJ2-3|.|TRBV7-7|.
TGTGCTAGCAGCGCCGCCTTGGACACCAATAGCACAGATACGCAGTATTTT
CASSAALDTNSTDTQYF
>TRBJ1-1|.|TRBV7-2|TRBD1
TGTGCCAGCAGCCGTCTTAGATCGGGACAGGGGGCTACTGAAGCTTTCTTT
CASSRLRSGQGATEAFF
>TRBJ1-1|.|TRBV18|.
TGTGCCAGCTCACCTCGCCGGGGTGAAGCTTTCTTT
CASSPRRGEAFF
>TRBJ1-3|.|TRBV27|TRBD1
TGTGCCAGCAGTCCTAGGAGACAGGGCTCTGGAAACACCATATATTTT
CASSPRRQGSGNTIYF
>TRBJ1-5|.|TRBV19|.
TGTGCCAGTAGTACAGGACAGACCATCAATCAGCCCCAGCATTTT
CASSTGQTINQPQHF
>TRBJ1-5|.|TRBV4-1|TRBD1
TGCGCCAGCAGCCAAGTCGGGACAGGCAATCAGCCCCAGCATTTT
CASSQVGTGNQPQHF
>TRBJ2-7|.|TRBV11-3|TRBD1
TGTGCCAGCAGCTCCGCGGCCCGGGACAGCTCCTACGAGCAGTACTTC
CASSSAARDSSYEQYF
>TRBJ2-1|few|TRBV7-8|.
TGTGCCAGCTCTCCTTTTGGGGGGGGGCTCGGAGAGCAGTTCTTC
CASSPFGGGLGEQFF
>TRBJ1-2|.|TRBV10-3|.
TGTGCCATCAGTGAAGAGGCAGCGGTGAACTCGTATGGCTACACCTTC
CAISEEAAVNSYGYTF
>TRBJ1-5|.|TRBV5-1|TRBD1
TGCGCCAGCAGCGAGACAGGGATGGATCAGCCCCAGCATTTT
CASSETGMDQPQHF
>TRBJ1-4|.|TRBV18|.
TGTGCCAGCTCACGGACACCCGATGAAAAACTGTTTTTT
CASSRTPDEKLFF
>TRBJ2-2|.|TRBV6-5|.
TGTGCCAGCAGACAAGGGGCCGGGGAGCTGTTTTTT
CASRQGAGELFF
>TRBJ2-7|.|TRBV14|.
TGTGCCAGCAGCCAAGTAACAATTCTGAACTTC
CASSQVTILNF
>TRBJ1-5|.|TRBV19|TRBD1
TGTGCCAGTAGCGCTGGACAGGGGAAACAGCCCCAGCATTTT
CASSAGQGKQPQHF
>TRBJ1-1|once|TRBV7-3|.
TGTGCCAGCAGCTTATTCGGAGGGCGGGGTACGAACACTGAAGCTTTCTTT
CASSLFGGRGTNTEAFF
>TRBJ1-2|.|TRBV27|TRBD1
TGTGCCAGCAGTTTAGGACAGGGTATCTATGGCTACACCTTC
CASSLGQGIYGYTF
>TRBJ2-5|.|TRBV4-3|TRBD2
TGCGCCAGCAGCCAAGAACTTTGGTCTAGCGGGGAAGAGACCCAGTACTTC
CASSQELWSSGEETQYF
>TRBJ1-1|few|TRBV9|.
TGTGCCAGTACAACAGGGATGAACACTGAAGCTTTCTTT
CASTTGMNTEAFF
>TRBJ1-6|few|TRBV19|TRBD1
TGTGCCAGTAGTATCCGGACAGGGTTATCACCCCTCCACTTT
CASSIRTGLSPLHF
>TRBJ2-5|.|TRBV5-1|.
TGCGCCAGCAGCACGGACACCCCCCAAGAGACCCAGTACTTC
CASSTDTPQETQYF
>TRBJ2-6|.|TRBV12-3/TRBV12-4|.
TGTGCCAGCACCGAGGGTGGGGCCAACGTCCTGACTTTC
CASTEGGANVLTF
>TRBJ2-7|.|TRBV5-5|.
TGTGCCAGCAGCTCGGGGTGGGAGTCCCGGATCGAGCAGTACTTC
CASSSGWESRIEQYF
>TRBJ1-5|.|TRBV5-6|.
TGTGCCAGCAGCTTGGGTCTAGGGGGCAATCAGCCCCAGCATTTT
CASSLGLGGNQPQHF
>TRBJ2-5|.|TRBV5-1|.
TGCGCCAGCAGCTCCCGCTATACAGGGAGTGTCGAGACCCAGTACTTC
CASSSRYTGSVETQYF
>TRBJ1-4|.|TRBV7-9|.
TGTGCCAGCAGCTCAGGGGAGCTGAAGGAAAAACTGTTTTTT
CASSSGELKEKLFF
>TRBJ1-2|once|TRBV4-1|.
TGCGCCAGCAGCCCCGGAGGGCTAGGTGGCTATGGCTACACCTTC
CASSPGGLGGYGYTF